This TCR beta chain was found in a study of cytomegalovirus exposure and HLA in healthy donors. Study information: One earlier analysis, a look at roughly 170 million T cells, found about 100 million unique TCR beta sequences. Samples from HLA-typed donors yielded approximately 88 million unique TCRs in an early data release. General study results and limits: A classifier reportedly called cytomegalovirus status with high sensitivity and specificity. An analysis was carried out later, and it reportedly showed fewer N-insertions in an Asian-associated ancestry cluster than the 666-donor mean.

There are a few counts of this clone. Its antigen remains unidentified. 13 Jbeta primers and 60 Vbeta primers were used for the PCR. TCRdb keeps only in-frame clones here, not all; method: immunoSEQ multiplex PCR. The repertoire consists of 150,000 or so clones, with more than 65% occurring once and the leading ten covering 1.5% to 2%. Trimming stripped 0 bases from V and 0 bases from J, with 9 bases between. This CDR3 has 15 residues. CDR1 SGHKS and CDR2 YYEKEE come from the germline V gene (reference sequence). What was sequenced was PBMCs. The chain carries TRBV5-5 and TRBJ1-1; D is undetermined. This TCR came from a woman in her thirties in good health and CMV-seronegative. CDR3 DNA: TGTGCCAGCAGCTTGGGGTGGCTGATGAACACTGAAGCTTTCTTT. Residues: CASSLGWLMNTEAFF.